Each of the 15 T cell receptor beta chains below was sequenced from the same sample in a study of CD8 T cells in Susac syndrome. An amount of RNA that ranged from 0.5 to 1 ug was reverse transcribed with random hexamers. TCRdb fed the immunoSEQ multiplex PCR reads into MiXCR, producing one record per CDR3 protein. The sample comprises under 150,000 distinct CDR3 sequences, over 85% of which are singletons, and 0.25% to 0.3% rests with the top ten. Sample: CD8+ T cells from PBMCs. All receptors derive from a human donor in good health.

V usage is TRBV28 and J usage is TRBJ2-7; D possibly corresponds to TRBD2 (6 bases). This CDR3 is 13 amino acids long. Germline V gene lookup returns CDR1 MDHEN and CDR2 SYDVKM. Trimming took off 5 bases at V and 5 bases at J, with 13 bases between the two ends. The CDR3 nucleotides are TGTGCCAGCAGTCTTTCTGGGGGGAACGAGCAGTACTTC. This sequence encodes CASSLSGGNEQYF.

This chain uses TRBV12-3 or TRBV12-4 with TRBJ2-1; 10 bases line up with TRBD2. V was pared by 8 bases and J by 7 bases, with 8 bases of the junction left unmatched. The CDR3 length is 14 residues. The CDR3 protein is CASSGLAGANEQFF. The CDR3 DNA follows: TGTGCCAGCTCGGGGCTAGCGGGAGCGAATGAGCAGTTCTTC.

This sequence joins TRBV20-1 and TRBJ1-3; D remains unclear. V lost 5 bases and J 0 bases, leaving 17 bases between the germline ends. The CDR3 extends over 16 amino acids. Germline CDR1 and CDR2: DFQATT and SNEGSKA (reference sequence). In DNA, the CDR3 is TGCAGTGCTTCCGACTCCGCCGACTACTCTGGAAACACCATATATTTT. Residues: CSASDSADYSGNTIYF.

V gene TRBV7-8 combines with J gene TRBJ2-3; the D is unclear. CDR3 length equals 15 residues. Germline-derived CDR1 and CDR2 are SGHVS and FQNEAQ. V was cut by 8 bases and J by 0 bases, with 15 bases left in between. The CDR3 is CASLSSPASTDTQYF. The CDR3 coding sequence is TGTGCCAGCCTGTCAAGCCCAGCTAGCACAGATACGCAGTATTTT.

V is TRBV29-1 and J is TRBJ2-1, with D unresolved. The CDR3 sequence is 15 residues long. Trimming pared 1 base from V and 0 bases from J, leaving 10 bases between. Germline V CDR1 and CDR2: SQVTM, ANQGSEA. The CDR3 is CSVEAMIPSYNEQFF. The CDR3 region has the DNA TGCAGCGTTGAAGCGATGATCCCCTCCTACAATGAGCAGTTCTTC.

The chain uses TRBV15 and TRBJ2-1, with D perhaps TRBD2 (5 bases). Trimming left V 2 bases short and J 9 bases short, with 14 bases between. The CDR3 has 14 amino acids. From germline, CDR1 is LNHNV and CDR2 YYDKDF (reference sequence). CDR3 amino acids: CATSRTLGSTEQFF. The CDR3 DNA follows: TGTGCCACCAGCAGAACACTAGGGAGCACTGAGCAGTTCTTC.

V usage is TRBV15 and J usage is TRBJ2-2; D call uncertain. Germline V CDR1 and CDR2: LNHNV, YYDKDF (reference sequence). This CDR3 contains 13 residues. Between the trimmed V and J ends, which lost 4 bases and 4 bases, there was a span of 7 bases. CDR3 coding DNA: TGTGCCACCAGCATTGGGCGCACCGGGGAGCTGTTTTTT. Protein: CATSIGRTGELFF.

In this sample, this clonotype turned up once. This chain connects TRBV7-9 to TRBJ2-1; D is ambiguous. Germline CDR1 and CDR2: SEHNR and FQNEAQ (reference sequence). The germline V and J ends were trimmed by 3 bases and 5 bases, with 8 bases remaining between them. CDR3 size: 13 residues. CDR3 in amino acids: CASSLLSNNEQFF. In DNA form, the CDR3 reads TGTGCCAGCAGCTTGTTGAGTAACAATGAGCAGTTCTTC. Looking up the rest from reference TRBV7-9 and TRBJ2-1 gives the full variable domain: DTGVSQNPRHKITKRGQNVTFRCDPISEHNRLYWYRQTLGQGPEFLTYFQNEAQLEKSRLLSDRFSAERPKGSFSTLEIQRTEQGDSAMYLCASSLLSNNEQFFGPGTRLTVL.

The V and J genes are TRBV7-9 and TRBJ2-5, with D possibly called TRBD1 or TRBD2 (5 bases each). Trimming left V 5 bases short and J 0 bases short, with 10 bases between. Germline V gene lookup returns CDR1 SEHNR and CDR2 FQNEAQ (reference sequence). This CDR3 is 14 amino acids long. The CDR3 is CASSGDGNQETQYF. In nucleotides, the CDR3 is TGTGCCAGCAGCGGGGACGGTAACCAAGAGACCCAGTACTTC.

The chain joins TRBV28 to TRBJ1-2; D is uncertain. The CDR3 sequence is 14 residues long. V was clipped by 3 bases and J by 7 bases, with 15 bases between them. Germline CDR1 is MDHEN and CDR2 is SYDVKM. The CDR3: CASSFSQTLPGYTF. CDR3 DNA: TGTGCCAGCAGTTTCAGCCAGACACTCCCTGGCTACACCTTC.

With regard to this clonotype: It is unclear where the CDR3 begins or ends on the DNA, so no DNA is shown, and the CDR3 is as TCRdb lists it. The chain combines TRBV7-5 with TRBJ2-7; the table's D call, TRBD1, was not checked against the DNA. TRBV7-5 counts as a pseudogene. The length of the CDR3 is 12 amino acids, counting both ends. This chain's CDR3 is CISVPGRDEQYF.

This clonotype was detected only a few times. The chain has TRBV14 and TRBJ2-7; D remains ambiguous. V dropped 4 bases and J dropped 0 bases, with 7 bases sitting between them. Germline lookup yields CDR1 SGHDN and CDR2 FVKESK. The CDR3 runs 13 residues. CDR3 nucleotide sequence: TGTGCCAGCAGCCCGCTTAGCTCCTACGAGCAGTACTTC. This codes for CASSPLSSYEQYF.

This clonotype was counted a single time. The V call is TRBV12-3 or TRBV12-4, the J call TRBJ1-1, with D possibly matching TRBD1 (5 bases). The CDR3 has 16 amino acids. Trimming left V 6 bases short and J 2 bases short, with 19 bases between. CDR3 residues: CASRYANVGRNTEAFF. The CDR3 nucleotides read TGTGCCAGCAGATACGCTAACGTGGGGCGCAACACTGAAGCTTTCTTT.

This clonotype has a single count. The CDR3 DNA sequence: TGTGCCAGCAGTCCGAGAGAGGGGGACAATGAGCAGTTCTTC. Translating gives CASSPREGDNEQFF. V gene TRBV7-9 combines with J gene TRBJ2-1; possible D gene TRBD1, 6 bases. Germline V lookup: CDR1 SEHNR, CDR2 FQNEAQ (reference sequence). V gave up 6 bases and J gave up 5 bases, with 14 bases separating them. The CDR3 sequence is 14 residues long.

The chain carries TRBV30 and TRBJ1-5; D unclear. V lost 7 bases and J 5 bases, leaving 12 bases between the germline ends. CDR3 length equals 12 residues. The germline V gene has CDR1 GTSNPN and CDR2 SVGIG (reference sequence). CDR3 residues: CASSTEDQPQHF. The CDR3 DNA reads as TGTGCCTCATCAACGGAGGATCAGCCCCAGCATTTT. The full variable domain, with the rest looked up from reference TRBV30 and TRBJ1-5, is SQTIHQWPATLVQPVGSPLSLECTVEGTSNPNLYWYRQAAGRGLQLLFYSVGIGQISSEVPQNLSASRPQDRQFILSSKKLLLSDSGFYLCASSTEDQPQHFGDGTRLSIL.